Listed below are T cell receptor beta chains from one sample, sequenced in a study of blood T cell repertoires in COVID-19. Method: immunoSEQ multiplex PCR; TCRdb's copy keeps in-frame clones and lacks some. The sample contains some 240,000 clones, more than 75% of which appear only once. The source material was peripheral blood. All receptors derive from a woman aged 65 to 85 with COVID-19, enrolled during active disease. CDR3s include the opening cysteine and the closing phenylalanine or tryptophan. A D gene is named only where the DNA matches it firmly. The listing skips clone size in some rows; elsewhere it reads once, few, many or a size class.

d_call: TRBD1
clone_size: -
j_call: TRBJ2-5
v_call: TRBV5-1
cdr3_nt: TGCGCCAGCAGCTTGGCGGGGGGACAGGGCCAAGAGACCCAGTACTTC
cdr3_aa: CASSLAGGQGQETQYF

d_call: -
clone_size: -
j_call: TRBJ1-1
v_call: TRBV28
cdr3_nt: TGTGCCAGCAGTTCGGGACTCAACACTGAAGCTTTCTTT
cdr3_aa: CASSSGLNTEAFF

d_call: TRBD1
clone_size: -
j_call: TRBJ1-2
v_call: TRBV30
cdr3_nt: TGTGCCTGGAGTGTACTTCGGCCTACAGGGGGCAGAGACTATGGCTACACCTTC
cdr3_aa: CAWSVLRPTGGRDYGYTF

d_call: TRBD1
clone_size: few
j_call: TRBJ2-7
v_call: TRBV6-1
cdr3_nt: TGTGCCAGCCGACGGACAGGGGGCTACGAGCAGTACTTC
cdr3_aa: CASRRTGGYEQYF

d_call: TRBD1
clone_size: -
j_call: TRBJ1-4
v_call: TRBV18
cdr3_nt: TGTGCCAGCTCACTAAGGACAGGGGGAAGGAATAATGAAAAACTGTTTTTT
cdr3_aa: CASSLRTGGRNNEKLFF

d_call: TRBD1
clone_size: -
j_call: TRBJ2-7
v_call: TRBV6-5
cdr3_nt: TGTGCCAGCAACCTCAGGGACAGACTTTCCTACGAGCAGTACTTC
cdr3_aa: CASNLRDRLSYEQYF

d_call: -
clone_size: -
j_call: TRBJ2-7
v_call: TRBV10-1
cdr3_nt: TGCGCCAGCAGTGAACCGGGGATGTCGCGTTACGAGCAGTACTTC
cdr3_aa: CASSEPGMSRYEQYF

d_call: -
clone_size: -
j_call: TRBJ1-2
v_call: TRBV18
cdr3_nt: TGTGCCAGCTCACCGGCGCAGGCTAACTATGGCTACACCTTC
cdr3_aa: CASSPAQANYGYTF

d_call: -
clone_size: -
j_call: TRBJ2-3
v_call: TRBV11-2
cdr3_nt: TGTGCCAGCAGCCTATATCTTAGGACGGGGGTGATGAGCACAGATACGCAGTATTTT
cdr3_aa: CASSLYLRTGVMSTDTQYF

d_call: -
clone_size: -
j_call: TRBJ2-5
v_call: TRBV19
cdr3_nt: TGTGCCAGTAGTATCCCAGGCCAAGAGACCCAGTACTTC
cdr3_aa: CASSIPGQETQYF

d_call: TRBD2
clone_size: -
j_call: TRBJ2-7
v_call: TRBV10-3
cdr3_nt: TGTGCCTCGAGGGAGACTAGCGGTTACGAGCAGTACTTC
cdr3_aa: CASRETSGYEQYF

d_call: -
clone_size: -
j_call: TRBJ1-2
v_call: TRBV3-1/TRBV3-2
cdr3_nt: TGTGCCAGCAGCCAAGGAGTATGGAGGGGAGTAGGCTATGGCTACACCTTC
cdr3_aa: CASSQGVWRGVGYGYTF

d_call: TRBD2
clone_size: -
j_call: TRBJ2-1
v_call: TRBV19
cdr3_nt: TGTGCCAGTAGTATATCAGCGGGAAGGTACAATGAGCAGTTCTTC
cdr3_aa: CASSISAGRYNEQFF

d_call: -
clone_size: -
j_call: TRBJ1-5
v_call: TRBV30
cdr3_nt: TGTGCCTGGAGGGTCGGGGGGTATAGCAATCAGCCCCAGCATTTT
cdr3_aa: CAWRVGGYSNQPQHF

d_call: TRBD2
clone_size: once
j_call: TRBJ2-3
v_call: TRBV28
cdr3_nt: TGTGCCAGCAGTTTAAGCGGGAGAGATACGCAGTATTTT
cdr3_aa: CASSLSGRDTQYF

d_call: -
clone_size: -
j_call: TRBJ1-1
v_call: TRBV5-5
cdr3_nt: TGTGCCAGCAGCCTGTTATATGACAGGTTGAACACTGAAGCTTTCTTT
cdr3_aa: CASSLLYDRLNTEAFF

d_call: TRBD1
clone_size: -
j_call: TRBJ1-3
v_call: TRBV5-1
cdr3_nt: TGCGCCAGCAGCGGGACAGGGATCCCTGGAAACACCATATATTTT
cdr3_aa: CASSGTGIPGNTIYF

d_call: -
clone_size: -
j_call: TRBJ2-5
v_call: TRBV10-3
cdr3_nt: TGTGCCATCAGTGGGGGAGTCACGTCCCAAGAGACCCAGTACTTC
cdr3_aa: CAISGGVTSQETQYF

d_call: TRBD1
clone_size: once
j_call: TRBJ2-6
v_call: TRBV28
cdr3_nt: TGTGCCACTACCGGGACAGTGAGCTCTGGGGCCAACGTCCTGACTTTC
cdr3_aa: CATTGTVSSGANVLTF

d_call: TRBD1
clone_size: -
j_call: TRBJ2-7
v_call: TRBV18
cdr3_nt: TGTGCCAGCTCACCCGAAACAGGGGCACGGGGCGAGCAGTACTTC
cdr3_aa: CASSPETGARGEQYF

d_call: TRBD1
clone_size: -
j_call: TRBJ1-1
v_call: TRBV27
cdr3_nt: TGTGCCAGCAGTGGAGACAGGGTGAACACTGAAGCTTTCTTT
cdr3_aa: CASSGDRVNTEAFF

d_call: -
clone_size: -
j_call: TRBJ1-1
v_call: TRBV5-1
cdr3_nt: TGCGCCAGCAGCTTGCAAACAGGGAACACTGAAGCTTTCTTT
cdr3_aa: CASSLQTGNTEAFF

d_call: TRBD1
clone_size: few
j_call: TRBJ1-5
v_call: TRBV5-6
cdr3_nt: TGTGCCAGCAGCTTGTCCGGGACAGGGCACAGTCAGCCCCAGCATTTT
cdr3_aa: CASSLSGTGHSQPQHF

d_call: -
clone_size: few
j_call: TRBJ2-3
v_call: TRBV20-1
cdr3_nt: TGCAGTGCTAGTAAGCCCTACGGGACTAGCACAGATACGCAGTATTTT
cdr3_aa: CSASKPYGTSTDTQYF

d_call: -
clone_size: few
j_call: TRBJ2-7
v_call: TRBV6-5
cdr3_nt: TGTGCCAGCAGCACGGACACTCCCTACGAGCAGTACTTC
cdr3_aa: CASSTDTPYEQYF

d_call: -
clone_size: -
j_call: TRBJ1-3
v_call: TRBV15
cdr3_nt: TGTGCCACCAGCAGAGATTTTCTCTCTGGAAACACCATATATTTT
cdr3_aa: CATSRDFLSGNTIYF

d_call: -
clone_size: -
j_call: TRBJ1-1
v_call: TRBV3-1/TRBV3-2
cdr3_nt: TGTGCCAGCAGCCTACAGGGAAAAACTGAAGCTTTCTTT
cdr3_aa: CASSLQGKTEAFF

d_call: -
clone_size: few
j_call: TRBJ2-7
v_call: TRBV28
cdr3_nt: TGTGCCATCATCAACAGGGCCTTGGAGCAGTACTTC
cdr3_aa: CAIINRALEQYF

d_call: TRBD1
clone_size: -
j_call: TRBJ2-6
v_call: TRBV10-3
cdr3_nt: TGTGCCATCGGACAGGGGGGACCTGGGGCCAACGTCCTGACTTTC
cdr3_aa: CAIGQGGPGANVLTF

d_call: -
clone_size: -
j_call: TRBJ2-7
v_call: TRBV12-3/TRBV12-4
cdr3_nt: TGTGCCAGCGGTGGGAGTACGGAGTACGAGCAGTACTTC
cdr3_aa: CASGGSTEYEQYF

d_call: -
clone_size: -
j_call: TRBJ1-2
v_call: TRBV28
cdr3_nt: TGTGCCATTCCTACAGTTTATGGCTACACCTTC
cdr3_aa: CAIPTVYGYTF

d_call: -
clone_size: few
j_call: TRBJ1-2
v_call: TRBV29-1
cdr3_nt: TGCAGCGGTTCTACAGGAAACTATGGCTACACCTTC
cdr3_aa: CSGSTGNYGYTF

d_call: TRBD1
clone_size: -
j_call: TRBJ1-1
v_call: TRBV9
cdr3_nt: TGTGCCAGCAGTGACCGGGACAGAGTGAACACTGAAGCTTTCTTT
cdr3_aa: CASSDRDRVNTEAFF

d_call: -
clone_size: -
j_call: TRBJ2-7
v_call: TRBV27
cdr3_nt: TGTGCCAGCAGTCTCCAACTATCCTACGAGCAGTACTTC
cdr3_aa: CASSLQLSYEQYF

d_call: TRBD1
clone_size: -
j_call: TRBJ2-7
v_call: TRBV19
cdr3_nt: TGTGCCAGTAGTAGGGACAGCACGAAGCAGTACTTC
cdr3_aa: CASSRDSTKQYF

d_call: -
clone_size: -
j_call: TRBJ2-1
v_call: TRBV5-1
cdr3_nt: TGCGCCAGCAGCTTGGTAGCGGATGGGGGGAATGAGCAGTTCTTC
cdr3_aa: CASSLVADGGNEQFF

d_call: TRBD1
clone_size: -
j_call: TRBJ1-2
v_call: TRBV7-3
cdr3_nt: TGTGCCAGCAGCTTAGCAGGGGGTGCCTATGGCTACACCTTC
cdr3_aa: CASSLAGGAYGYTF

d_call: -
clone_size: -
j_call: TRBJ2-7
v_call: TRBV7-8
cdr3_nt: TGTGCCAGCAGCTTAGAACTCGGGGTAGTCTACGAGCAGTACTTC
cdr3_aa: CASSLELGVVYEQYF

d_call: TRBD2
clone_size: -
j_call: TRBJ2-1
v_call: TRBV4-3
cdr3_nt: TGCGCCAGCAGCCAAGATTCGGCGGGAGGCCCGTCACATGAGCAGTTCTTC
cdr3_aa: CASSQDSAGGPSHEQFF

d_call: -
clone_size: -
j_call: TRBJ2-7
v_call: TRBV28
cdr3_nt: TGTGCCAGCAGTTCGGGGGAAACGGCGGGGGAGCAGTACTTC
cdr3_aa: CASSSGETAGEQYF

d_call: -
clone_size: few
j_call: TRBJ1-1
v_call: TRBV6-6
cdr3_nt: TGTGCCAGCAGTCTGGACAAGAACACTGAAGCTTTCTTT
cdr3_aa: CASSLDKNTEAFF

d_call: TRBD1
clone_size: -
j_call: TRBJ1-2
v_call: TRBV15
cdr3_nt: TGTGCCACCAGCCAGGGGGGATCGGGAGGCTACACCTTC
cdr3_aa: CATSQGGSGGYTF

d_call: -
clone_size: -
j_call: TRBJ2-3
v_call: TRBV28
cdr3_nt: TGTGCCAGCAGTACTAGGGCGCCCCCCACACGAGATACGCAGTATTTT
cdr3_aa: CASSTRAPPTRDTQYF